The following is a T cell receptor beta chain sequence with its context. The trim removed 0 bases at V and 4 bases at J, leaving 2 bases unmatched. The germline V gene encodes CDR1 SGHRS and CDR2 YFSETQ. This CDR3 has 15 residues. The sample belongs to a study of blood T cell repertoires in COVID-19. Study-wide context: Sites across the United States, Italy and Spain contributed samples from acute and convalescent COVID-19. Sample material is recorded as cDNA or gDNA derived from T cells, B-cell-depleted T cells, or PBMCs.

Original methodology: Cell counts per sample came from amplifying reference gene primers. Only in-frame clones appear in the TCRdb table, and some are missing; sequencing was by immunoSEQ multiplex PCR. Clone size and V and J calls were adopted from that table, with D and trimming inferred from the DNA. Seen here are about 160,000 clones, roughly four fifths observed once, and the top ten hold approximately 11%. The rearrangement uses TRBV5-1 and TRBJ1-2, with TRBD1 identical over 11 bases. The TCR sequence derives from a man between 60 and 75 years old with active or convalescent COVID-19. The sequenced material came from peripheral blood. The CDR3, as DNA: TGCGCCAGCAGCTTGGACGGGACAGGGGGCTATGGCTACACCTTC. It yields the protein CASSLDGTGGYGYTF.